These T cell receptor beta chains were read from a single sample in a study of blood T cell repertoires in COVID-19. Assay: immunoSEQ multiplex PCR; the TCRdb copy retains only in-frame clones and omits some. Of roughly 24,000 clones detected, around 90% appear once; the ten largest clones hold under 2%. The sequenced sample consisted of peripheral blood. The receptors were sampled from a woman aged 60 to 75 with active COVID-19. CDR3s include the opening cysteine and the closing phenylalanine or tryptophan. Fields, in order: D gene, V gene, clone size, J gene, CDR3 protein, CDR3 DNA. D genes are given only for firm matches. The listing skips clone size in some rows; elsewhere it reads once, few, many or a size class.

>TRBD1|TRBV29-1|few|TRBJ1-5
CSVGQGDQPQHF
TGCAGCGTTGGGCAGGGGGATCAGCCCCAGCATTTT
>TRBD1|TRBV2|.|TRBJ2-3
CASSQDRGHGDTQYF
TGTGCCAGCAGCCAAGACAGGGGGCATGGGGATACGCAGTATTTT
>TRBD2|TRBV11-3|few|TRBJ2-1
CASSLDSSGSSYNEQFF
TGTGCCAGCAGCTTAGACTCTAGCGGGAGTTCTTACAATGAGCAGTTCTTC
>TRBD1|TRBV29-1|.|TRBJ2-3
CSALTGGDTQYF
TGCAGCGCCCTCACAGGGGGGGATACGCAGTATTTT
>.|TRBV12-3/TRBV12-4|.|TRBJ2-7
CASTPHPSGEQYF
TGTGCCAGCACCCCACACCCCTCAGGGGAGCAGTACTTC
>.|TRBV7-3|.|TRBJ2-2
CASSLTGASGELFF
TGTGCCAGCAGCTTAACGGGAGCGTCCGGGGAGCTGTTTTTT
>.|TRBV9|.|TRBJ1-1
CASSVGFLGSTEAFF
TGTGCCAGCAGCGTAGGGTTCCTGGGGAGCACTGAAGCTTTCTTT
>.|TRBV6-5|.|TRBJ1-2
CASIQENYGYTF
TGTGCCAGCATCCAGGAAAACTATGGCTACACCTTC
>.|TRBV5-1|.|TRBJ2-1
CASRIQYLAHNEQFF
TGCGCCAGCAGAATACAGTACCTAGCTCACAATGAGCAGTTCTTC
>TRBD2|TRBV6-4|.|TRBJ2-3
CASSDSSGSVDTQYF
TGTGCCAGCAGTGACTCTAGCGGGAGTGTAGATACGCAGTATTTT
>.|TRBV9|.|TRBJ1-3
CASTPPAGNTIYF
TGTGCCAGCACCCCTCCTGCGGGAAACACCATATATTTT
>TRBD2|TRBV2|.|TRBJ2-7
CASTRERGPTYEQYF
TGTGCCAGCACGAGAGAGCGGGGCCCAACCTACGAGCAGTACTTC
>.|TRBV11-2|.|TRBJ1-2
CASSSPTGGQGYTF
TGTGCCAGCAGCTCCCCAACGGGGGGGCAGGGCTACACCTTC
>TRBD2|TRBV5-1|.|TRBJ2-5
CASGRERSGETQYF
TGCGCCAGCGGGCGGGAGAGAAGTGGGGAGACCCAGTACTTC
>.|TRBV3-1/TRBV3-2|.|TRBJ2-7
CASSGTYNYEQYF
TGTGCCAGCAGCGGGACATACAACTACGAGCAGTACTTC
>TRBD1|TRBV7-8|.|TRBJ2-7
CASSPDRGPGEQYF
TGTGCCAGCAGCCCGGACAGGGGGCCGGGAGAGCAGTACTTC
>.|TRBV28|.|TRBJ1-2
CASSFVRGVGYTF
TGTGCCAGCAGTTTTGTCAGGGGCGTTGGCTACACCTTC
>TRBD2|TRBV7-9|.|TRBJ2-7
CASSTAGGRSVEQYF
TGTGCCAGCAGCACGGCGGGCGGGAGAAGCGTTGAGCAGTACTTC
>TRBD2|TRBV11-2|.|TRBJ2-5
CASSLGAGGLVTETQYF
TGTGCCAGCAGCCTAGGTGCGGGAGGTTTGGTAACGGAGACCCAGTACTTC
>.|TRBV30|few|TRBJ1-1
CAWSLGGFDTEAFF
TGTGCCTGGAGTCTCGGGGGATTCGACACTGAAGCTTTCTTT
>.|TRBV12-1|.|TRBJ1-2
CASSLQPGQGGSDESYTF
TGTGCCAGCAGCTTGCAACCGGGACAGGGCGGTAGTGACGAGAGCTACACCTTC
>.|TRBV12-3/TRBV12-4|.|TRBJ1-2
CASSSRVWGYTF
TGTGCCAGCAGTTCCAGGGTCTGGGGCTACACCTTC
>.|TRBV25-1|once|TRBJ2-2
CASSEGGTGELFF
TGTGCCAGCAGTGAGGGAGGCACCGGGGAGCTGTTTTTT
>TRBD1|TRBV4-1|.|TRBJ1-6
CASSQPVRGRNSPLHF
TGCGCCAGCAGCCAACCCGTGAGGGGGCGTAATTCACCCCTCCACTTT
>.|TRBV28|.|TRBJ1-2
CASSLFQTGSYGYTF
TGTGCCAGCAGCCTCTTCCAGACAGGTAGCTATGGCTACACCTTC
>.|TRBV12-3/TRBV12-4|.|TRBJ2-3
CASSFSADTQYF
TGTGCCAGCAGTTTTAGTGCAGATACGCAGTATTTT
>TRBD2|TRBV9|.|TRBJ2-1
CASSGGLAGAYEQFF
TGTGCCAGCAGCGGAGGACTAGCGGGAGCATATGAGCAGTTCTTC
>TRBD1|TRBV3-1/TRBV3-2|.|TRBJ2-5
CASSQDLTGGRKTQYF
TGTGCCAGCAGCCAAGATCTGACAGGGGGCAGGAAGACCCAGTACTTC
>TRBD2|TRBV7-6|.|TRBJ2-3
CASSLAPGLVTDTQYF
TGTGCCAGCAGCTTAGCCCCGGGACTAGTAACAGATACGCAGTATTTT
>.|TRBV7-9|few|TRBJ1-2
CASSLSRASGDGYTF
TGTGCCAGCAGCTTATCTAGGGCGTCGGGAGATGGCTACACCTTC
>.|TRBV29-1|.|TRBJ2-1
CSVDLLPVSSYNEQFF
TGCAGCGTTGATCTACTGCCTGTGAGCTCCTACAATGAGCAGTTCTTC
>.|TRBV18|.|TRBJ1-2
CASSPNWEDGYTF
TGTGCCAGCTCACCGAATTGGGAGGATGGCTACACCTTC
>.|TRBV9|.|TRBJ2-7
CASSVSSRPYEQYF
TGTGCCAGCAGCGTTTCCTCCAGGCCCTACGAGCAGTACTTC
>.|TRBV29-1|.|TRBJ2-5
CSAARLGRETQYF
TGCAGCGCCGCGCGCTTGGGGCGAGAGACCCAGTACTTC
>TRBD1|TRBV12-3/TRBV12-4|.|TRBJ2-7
CASILTGSYEQYF
TGTGCCAGCATCCTGACAGGGTCTTACGAGCAGTACTTC
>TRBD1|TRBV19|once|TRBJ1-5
CASSSRGDQPQHF
TGTGCCAGTAGTAGCAGGGGGGATCAGCCCCAGCATTTT
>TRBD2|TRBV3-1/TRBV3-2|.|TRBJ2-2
CASSQDWASGPPGELFF
TGTGCCAGCAGCCAAGATTGGGCTAGCGGGCCGCCCGGGGAGCTGTTTTTT
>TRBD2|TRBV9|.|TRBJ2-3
CASSVTSGSSYTQYF
TGTGCCAGCAGCGTGACTAGCGGGAGTTCTTATACGCAGTATTTT
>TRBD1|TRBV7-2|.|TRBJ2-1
CASSNSGQGFHEQFF
TGTGCCAGCAGCAATTCCGGACAGGGTTTCCATGAGCAGTTCTTC
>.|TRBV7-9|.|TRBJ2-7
CASSFTGYEQYF
TGTGCCAGCAGCTTTACGGGGTACGAGCAGTACTTC
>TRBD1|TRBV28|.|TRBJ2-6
CASSSSSLSPDREANVLTF
TGTGCCAGCAGTTCCTCGTCGTTATCCCCGGACAGGGAGGCCAACGTCCTGACTTTC